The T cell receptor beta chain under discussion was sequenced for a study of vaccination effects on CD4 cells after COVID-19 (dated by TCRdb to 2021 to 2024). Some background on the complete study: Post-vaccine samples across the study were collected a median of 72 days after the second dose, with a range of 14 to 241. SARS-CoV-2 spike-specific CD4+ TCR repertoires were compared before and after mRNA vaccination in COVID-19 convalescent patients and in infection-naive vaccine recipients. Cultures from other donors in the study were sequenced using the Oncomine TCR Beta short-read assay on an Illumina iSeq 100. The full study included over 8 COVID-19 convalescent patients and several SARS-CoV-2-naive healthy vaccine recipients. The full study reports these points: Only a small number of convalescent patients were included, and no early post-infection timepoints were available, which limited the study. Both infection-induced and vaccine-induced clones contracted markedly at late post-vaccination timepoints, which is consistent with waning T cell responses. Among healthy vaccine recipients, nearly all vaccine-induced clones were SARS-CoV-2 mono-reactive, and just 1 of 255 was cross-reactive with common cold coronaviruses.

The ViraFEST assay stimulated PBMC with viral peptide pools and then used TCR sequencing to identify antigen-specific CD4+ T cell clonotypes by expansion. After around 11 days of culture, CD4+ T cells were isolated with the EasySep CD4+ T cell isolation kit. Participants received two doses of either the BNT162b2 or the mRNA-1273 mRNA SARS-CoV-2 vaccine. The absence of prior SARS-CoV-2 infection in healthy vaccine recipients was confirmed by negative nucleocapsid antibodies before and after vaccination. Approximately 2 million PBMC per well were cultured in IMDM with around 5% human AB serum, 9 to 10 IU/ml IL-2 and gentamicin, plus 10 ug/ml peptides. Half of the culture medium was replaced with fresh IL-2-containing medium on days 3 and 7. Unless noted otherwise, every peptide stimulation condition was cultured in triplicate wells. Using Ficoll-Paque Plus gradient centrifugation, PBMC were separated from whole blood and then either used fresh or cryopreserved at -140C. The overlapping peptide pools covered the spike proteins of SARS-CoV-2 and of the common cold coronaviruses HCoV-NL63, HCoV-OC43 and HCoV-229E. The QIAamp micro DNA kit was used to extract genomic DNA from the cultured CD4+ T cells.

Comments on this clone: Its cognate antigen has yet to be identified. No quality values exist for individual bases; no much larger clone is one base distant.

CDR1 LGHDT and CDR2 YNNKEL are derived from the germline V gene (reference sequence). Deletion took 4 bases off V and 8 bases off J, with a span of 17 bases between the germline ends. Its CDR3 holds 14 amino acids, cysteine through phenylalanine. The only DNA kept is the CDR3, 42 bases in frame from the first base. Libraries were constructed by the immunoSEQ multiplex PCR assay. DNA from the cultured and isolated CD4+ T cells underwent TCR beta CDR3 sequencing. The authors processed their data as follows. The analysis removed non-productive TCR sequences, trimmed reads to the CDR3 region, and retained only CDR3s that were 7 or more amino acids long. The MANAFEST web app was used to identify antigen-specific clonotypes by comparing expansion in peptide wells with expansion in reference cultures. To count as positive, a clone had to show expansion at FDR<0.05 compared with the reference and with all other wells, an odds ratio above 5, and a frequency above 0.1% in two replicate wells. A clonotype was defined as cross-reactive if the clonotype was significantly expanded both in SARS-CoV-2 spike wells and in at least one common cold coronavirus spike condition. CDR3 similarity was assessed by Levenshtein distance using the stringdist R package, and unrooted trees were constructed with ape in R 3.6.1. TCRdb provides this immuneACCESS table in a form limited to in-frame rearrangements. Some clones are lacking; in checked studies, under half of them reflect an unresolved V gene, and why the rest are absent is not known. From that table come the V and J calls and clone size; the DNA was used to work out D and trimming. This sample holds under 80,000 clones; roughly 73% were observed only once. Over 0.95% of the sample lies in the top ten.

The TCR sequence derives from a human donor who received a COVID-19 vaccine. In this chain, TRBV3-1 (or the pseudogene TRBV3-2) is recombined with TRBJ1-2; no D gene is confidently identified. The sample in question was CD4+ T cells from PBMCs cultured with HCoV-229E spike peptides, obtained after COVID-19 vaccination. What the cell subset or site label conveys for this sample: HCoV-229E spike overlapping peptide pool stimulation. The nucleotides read TGTGCCAGCAGCCGCTCCGGATTAGGCCCCGGCTACACCTTC. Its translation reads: CASSRSGLGPGYTF.